This T cell receptor beta chain was profiled in a study of T cell repertoires in cytomegalovirus infection. Study summary: Indications of both CMV infection and matching HLA type were provided by public TCR beta signatures.

TCRdb re-called the reads with MiXCR, one entry per CDR3 protein. The data show 250,000 to 350,000 distinct CDR3 sequences, about 26% seen once. There are 14 residues in the CDR3. The germline V gene has CDR1 SNHLY and CDR2 FYNNEI. Between the trimmed V and J ends, which lost 3 bases and 0 bases, there was a span of 8 bases. This TCR came from a human donor in good health (CMV status not recorded). Some clones in this sample may be carry-over from other donors' samples. This chain connects TRBV2 to TRBJ1-1, with D unclear. The sample consisted of PBMCs. CDR3 residues: CASSEWDMNTEAFF. CDR3 nucleotide sequence: TGTGCCAGCAGTGAGTGGGATATGAACACTGAAGCTTTCTTT.